The clone carrying this T cell receptor (beta chain) was picked up one time. V lost 2 bases, J lost 6 bases, and 9 bases stayed unmatched. Per the germline V gene, CDR1 is SGDLS and CDR2 is YYNGEE. The CDR3 runs to 15 residues. Recent acute infections and vaccinations were absent in the healthy HIV-negative adult donors. This specimen comes from a study of shared clonotypes between healthy human individuals. Sequencing used immunoSEQ multiplex PCR; TCRdb keeps in-frame clones, though not all of them. Of 1,500,000 or so clones in the sample, roughly 95% were seen once. Sequencing was performed on naive CD4+ T cells sorted from blood. Subset denoted: CD45RA+ positively selected. The receptor was derived from a young man in good health. V gene TRBV9 combines with J gene TRBJ2-3; 7 nucleotides align to TRBD2. The CDR3 region has the DNA TGTGCCAGCAGCGTCGCCGGTGTCGGGAGGGATACGCAGTATTTT. Protein: CASSVAGVGRDTQYF.